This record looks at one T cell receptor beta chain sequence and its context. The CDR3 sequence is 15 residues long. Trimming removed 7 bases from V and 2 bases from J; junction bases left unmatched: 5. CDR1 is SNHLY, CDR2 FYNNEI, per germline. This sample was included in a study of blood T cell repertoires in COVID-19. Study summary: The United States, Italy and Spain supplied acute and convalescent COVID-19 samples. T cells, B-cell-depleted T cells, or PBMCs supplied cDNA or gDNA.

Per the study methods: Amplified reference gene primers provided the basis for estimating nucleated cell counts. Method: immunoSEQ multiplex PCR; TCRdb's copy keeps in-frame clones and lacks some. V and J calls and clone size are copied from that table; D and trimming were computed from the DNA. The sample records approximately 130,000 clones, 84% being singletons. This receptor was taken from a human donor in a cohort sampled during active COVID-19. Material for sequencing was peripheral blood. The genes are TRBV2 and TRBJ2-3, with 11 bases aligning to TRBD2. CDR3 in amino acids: CASKGTSGHTDTQYF. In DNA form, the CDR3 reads TGTGCCAGCAAAGGGACTAGCGGACACACAGATACGCAGTATTTT.